What follows are 20 T cell receptor beta chains derived from one specimen sequenced in a study of cytomegalovirus exposure and HLA in healthy donors. Using immunoSEQ multiplex PCR, the repertoire was profiled, and TCRdb retains in-frame clones only, with some absent. Of more than 300,000 clones in the sample, just over 85% were seen once. The sample was PBMCs. The receptors were gathered from a woman between 18 and 29 years old in good health and CMV-seronegative.

V usage is TRBV9 and J usage is TRBJ2-7; TRBD2 is a possible D gene (5 bases). This CDR3 has 14 amino acids. Trimming left V 0 bases short and J 0 bases short, with 7 bases between. Germline V CDR1 and CDR2: SGDLS, YYNGEE. In nucleotides, the CDR3 is TGTGCCAGCAGCGTAGCGGGAACCTCCTACGAGCAGTACTTC. Its protein is CASSVAGTSYEQYF.

The chain is built from TRBV4-1 and TRBJ1-1; D gene unclear. V lost 8 bases and J 5 bases, leaving 24 bases between the germline ends. Germline V gives CDR1 MGHRA, CDR2 YSYEKL. The CDR3 covers 16 residues. CDR3 loop: CASRRVGGRVGTEAFF. In DNA form, the CDR3 reads TGCGCCAGCCGACGGGTTGGAGGGCGGGTTGGTACTGAAGCTTTCTTT.

CDR3 sequence (DNA): TGCGCCAGCAGCCAAGGCGTCAGGGGTAGTTGGCAAGAGACCCAGTACTTC. Its translation is CASSQGVRGSWQETQYF. The chain has TRBV4-1 and TRBJ2-5; maybe TRBD1 (6 bases). CDR1 and CDR2 (germline): MGHRA, YSYEKL. The CDR3 length is 17 residues. V was trimmed by 1 base and J by 2 bases, leaving 17 bases between them.

The chain is built from TRBV4-3 and TRBJ1-4; D may be TRBD1 (5 bases). The V and J ends lost 5 bases and 11 bases respectively, with 12 bases between them. Germline CDR1 and CDR2: LGHNA and YSLEER. There are 12 residues in the CDR3. The CDR3: CASSGQGGKLFF. CDR3 sequence (DNA): TGCGCCAGCAGCGGGCAGGGTGGGAAACTGTTTTTT.

This chain connects TRBV6-5 to TRBJ1-1; D is perhaps TRBD1 (5 bases). This CDR3 spans 14 amino acids. Trimming left V 4 bases short and J 0 bases short, with 9 bases between. CDR1 MNHEY and CDR2 SVGAGI come from the germline V gene. The CDR3: CASSFRGLNTEAFF. CDR3 DNA sequence: TGTGCCAGCAGTTTCCGGGGGTTGAACACTGAAGCTTTCTTT.

The rearrangement uses TRBV5-1 and TRBJ2-3, with TRBD2 matching over 10 bases. The junction had 7 bases not matched to a gene; V was cut back by 3 bases and J by 3 bases. Looked up from germline, CDR1 is SGHRS and CDR2 is YFSETQ. The CDR3 contains 16 residues. The CDR3 nucleotides read TGCGCCAGCAGCTCTCTCGCTAGCGGGAGTACAGATACGCAGTATTTT. As protein: CASSSLASGSTDTQYF.

The chain joins TRBV6-1 to TRBJ1-2, with TRBD1 as a possible D gene (5 bases). V lost 7 bases to trimming and J lost 4 bases, with 10 bases between them. The CDR3 sequence is 12 residues long. Germline V gene sequence: CDR1 MNHNS, CDR2 SASEGT. The CDR3 is CASTRAPYGYTF. In DNA form, the CDR3 reads TGTGCCAGCACCAGGGCACCCTATGGCTACACCTTC.

V usage is TRBV29-1 and J usage is TRBJ1-1; D gene uncertain. V lost 5 bases, J lost 1 base, and 5 bases lay in between. This CDR3 spans 11 amino acids. The germline V gene has CDR1 SQVTM and CDR2 ANQGSEA. The CDR3 is CSVIENTEAFF. In DNA form, the CDR3 reads TGCAGCGTTATAGAGAACACTGAAGCTTTCTTT.

The chain joins TRBV28 to TRBJ2-3, with 10 nucleotides matching TRBD2. This CDR3 is 16 amino acids long. V gave up 5 bases and J gave up 3 bases; unmatched junction bases: 8. Per germline, CDR1 MDHEN and CDR2 SYDVKM. The CDR3: CASSVPGLAKTDTQYF. Written as DNA, the CDR3 is TGTGCCAGCAGTGTGCCGGGACTAGCGAAGACAGATACGCAGTATTTT.

This clone was recorded once. The rearrangement joins TRBV5-4 to TRBJ2-7; D is perhaps TRBD2 (6 bases). Per germline, CDR1 SGHNT and CDR2 YYREEE (reference sequence). V lost 2 bases and J 7 bases, leaving 19 bases between the germline ends. CDR3 size: 15 residues. The CDR3 is CASSFVGGPNREQYF. The CDR3 DNA reads as TGTGCCAGCAGCTTTGTGGGAGGCCCAAATCGAGAGCAGTACTTC.

The chain links TRBV7-9 to TRBJ2-1; 11 bases agree with TRBD2. V trimming: 4 bases; J trimming: 5 bases; junction bases outside the gene matches: 1. The germline CDR1 and CDR2 sequences are SEHNR and FQNEAQ (reference sequence). The CDR3 spans 14 residues. The CDR3 DNA is TGTGCCAGCAGCTCGGGACTAGCGGACAATGAGCAGTTCTTC. This sequence encodes CASSSGLADNEQFF.

The chain uses TRBV4-3 and TRBJ2-7, with 9 bases identical to TRBD2. Trimming cost V 1 base and J 7 bases; bases outside gene matches: 11. CDR1 is LGHNA and CDR2 is YSLEER in the germline V gene. This CDR3 comprises 16 residues. In DNA, the CDR3 is TGCGCCAGCAGCCAAGTGATCACTAGCGGGCGGGGGGAGCAGTACTTC. Translated, it gives CASSQVITSGRGEQYF.

The chain links TRBV18 to TRBJ1-1, with 7 bases lining up with TRBD1. CDR3 length: 14 amino acids. From germline, CDR1 is KGHSH and CDR2 LQKENI. The trim removed 5 bases at V and 1 base at J, leaving 4 bases unmatched. Written as DNA, the CDR3 is TGTGCCAGCTCATCCGGGACAGAGAACACTGAAGCTTTCTTT. It translates to CASSSGTENTEAFF.

This chain links TRBV4-3 with TRBJ2-3, with TRBD2 matching over 11 bases. Germline loops: CDR1 LGHNA, CDR2 YSLEER. Germline trimming cut 6 bases from V and 4 bases from J; bases unmatched to any gene: 6. This CDR3 is 15 amino acids long. CDR3 in amino acids: CASSPTSGSADTQYF. For the CDR3, the DNA is TGCGCCAGCAGTCCTACTAGCGGGAGTGCAGATACGCAGTATTTT.

Only one count was recorded for this clone. V gene TRBV10-2 combines with J gene TRBJ2-1; possible D gene TRBD1, 6 bases. Germline V lookup: CDR1 WSHSY, CDR2 SAAADI. This CDR3 spans 11 amino acids. Trimming took 6 bases from V and 15 from J, leaving 15 bases between them. The CDR3: CASRENRVAFF. CDR3 sequence (DNA): TGCGCCAGCAGAGAAAACAGGGTAGCGTTCTTC.

This sequence joins TRBV19 and TRBJ2-5; 14 bases match TRBD2. With V trimmed by 5 bases and J by 4 bases, 0 bases remained unmatched. The germline CDR1 and CDR2 sequences are LNHDA and SQIVND (reference sequence). This CDR3 spans 14 amino acids. CDR3 in amino acids: CASSGLAGGETQYF. The CDR3, as DNA: TGTGCCAGTAGTGGACTAGCGGGGGGAGAGACCCAGTACTTC.

This sequence joins TRBV28 and TRBJ2-3; D call uncertain. The CDR3 has 17 residues. V was trimmed by 6 bases and J by 3 bases, leaving 22 bases between them. Germline lookup yields CDR1 MDHEN and CDR2 SYDVKM. The CDR3 sequence: CASRPTAPRTLTDTQYF. CDR3 nucleotides: TGTGCCAGCAGGCCTACAGCACCCCGAACCCTGACAGATACGCAGTATTTT. The complete variable domain, with remaining parts taken from reference TRBV28 and TRBJ2-3, reads DVKVTQSSRYLVKRTGEKVFLECVQDMDHENMFWYRQDPGLGLRLIYFSYDVKMKEKGDIPEGYSVSREKKERFSLILESASTNQTSMYLCASRPTAPRTLTDTQYFGPGTRLTVL.

The chain employs TRBV7-8 and TRBJ2-2; 8 bases agree with TRBD2. CDR3 length: 15 amino acids. With V trimmed by 5 bases and J by 1 base, 3 bases remained unmatched. Germline assignment: CDR1 SGHVS and CDR2 FQNEAQ. CDR3 in DNA: TGTGCCAGCAGCCGGAGCGGGGGGAACACCGGGGAGCTGTTTTTT. This sequence encodes CASSRSGGNTGELFF.

The chain has TRBV11-3 and TRBJ2-1, with 9 nucleotides matching TRBD2. Looked up from germline, CDR1 is SGHNT and CDR2 is YENEEA. This CDR3 contains 17 residues. With V trimmed by 5 bases and J by 9 bases, 17 bases remained unmatched. For the CDR3, the DNA is TGTGCCAGCAGCCCTCGGGCTAGCGGGGCAGGAGACGGTGAGCAGTTCTTC. Translation: CASSPRASGAGDGEQFF.

J is TRBJ2-7 and V is TRBV9, with D possibly being TRBD2 (7 bases). V lost 0 bases to trimming and J lost 2 bases, with 12 bases between them. CDR1 and CDR2 (germline): SGDLS, YYNGEE. The CDR3 totals 15 residues. DNA for the CDR3: TGTGCCAGCAGCGTAGAGGGGGAGGGGACCTACGAGCAGTACTTC. Encoded protein: CASSVEGEGTYEQYF.